The 23 T cell receptor beta chains in this list originate from one sample, sequenced in a study of vaccination and CD4 T cells after COVID-19 (dated by TCRdb to 2021 to 2024). Their antigens are not known. The library was prepared using PCR. Sequencing took place on an Illumina iSeq 100. TCR sequencing of DNA from cultured CD4+ T cells used the Oncomine TCR Beta short-read assay at the Johns Hopkins FTIC core. The raw public data were reprocessed by TCRdb itself: fastp quality trimming at Q25, MiXCR clonotype calling, in-frame beta chains only. Rows with one shared CDR3 protein collapse into an entry with the most common genes and DNA. A total of some 15,000 distinct CDR3 sequences appear in this sample, 43% of them only once. The ten largest clones capture approximately 19% of the sample. Per the publication, the treatment or condition label means: approximately nine-day PBMC culture with coronavirus spike peptide pools or control peptides (ViraFEST assay).

Sequencing was carried out using cultured CD4+ T cells from blood. Every receptor here comes from a human donor with COVID-19.

The V gene is TRBV2, the J gene TRBJ2-5, with 8 bases lining up with TRBD1. CDR1 is SNHLY, CDR2 FYNNEI, per germline. The V gene end was trimmed by 7 bases and the J gene end by 4 bases; junction bases not matched to a gene: 14. The CDR3 is made up of 16 amino acids. The CDR3: CASTLTDRGSGETQYF. The CDR3 DNA reads as TGTGCCAGCACCCTCACTGACAGGGGTTCGGGAGAGACCCAGTACTTC.

This rearrangement joins TRBV10-1 to TRBJ2-5; D not resolved. V was pared by 1 base and J by 2 bases, with 14 bases between. Germline V gives CDR1 WNHNN, CDR2 SYGVQD (reference sequence). The CDR3 is 16 residues long. CDR3 DNA: TGCGCCAGCAGTGAGTTGAAGGGATTTAGGCAAGAGACCCAGTACTTC. Translating it yields CASSELKGFRQETQYF.

This clonotype was detected only a few times. This rearrangement joins TRBV11-2 to TRBJ2-3, with a tentative D call TRBD2 (5 bases). Trimming took 5 bases from V and 4 from J, leaving 10 bases between them. This CDR3 spans 13 amino acids. Germline CDR1 reads SGHAT; CDR2 reads FQNNGV. The chain's CDR3 is CASSPGLADTQYF. CDR3 coding DNA: TGTGCCAGCAGCCCGGGGTTGGCAGATACGCAGTATTTT.

This clonotype was seen once. This chain links TRBV19 with TRBJ1-2, with D possibly matching TRBD1 (6 bases). The V and J ends lost 3 bases and 2 bases respectively, with 16 bases between them. This CDR3 is 16 amino acids long. The germline gives CDR1 LNHDA, CDR2 SQIVND (reference sequence). The CDR3 loop is CASSMRRGDSNYGYTF. In DNA, the CDR3 is TGTGCCAGTAGTATGCGCAGGGGAGACTCCAACTATGGCTACACCTTC.

The rearrangement uses TRBV18 and TRBJ1-2; D is unresolved. This CDR3 is built from 20 residues. V was pared by 2 bases and J by 2 bases, with 27 bases between. Looked up from germline, CDR1 is KGHSH and CDR2 is LQKENI. CDR3 sequence (DNA): TGTGCCAGCTCACCAGGTCAGACGCGGCCGAACGTCAGGACCAACTATGGCTACACCTTC. It yields the protein CASSPGQTRPNVRTNYGYTF.

This clonotype occurred a few times. The V and J genes are TRBV7-2 and TRBJ2-3; 9 nucleotides line up with TRBD2. Trimming took 3 bases from V and 5 from J; bases not matched to a gene: 3. This CDR3 contains 14 residues. Germline lookup yields CDR1 SGHTA and CDR2 FQGNSA. In DNA, the CDR3 is TGTGCCAGCAGCTTCTGGCGGGGGGGAGATACGCAGTATTTT. Translating gives CASSFWRGGDTQYF.

The rearrangement uses TRBV21-1 and TRBJ2-1; TRBD2 was called by the table and not checked on the DNA. TRBV21-1 is labeled a pseudogene. This CDR3 spans 17 amino acids. The CDR3 here is CASSTPRRTSGDNEQFF. CDR3 sequence (DNA): TGTGCCAGCAGCACTCCCCGCCGGACTAGCGGGGACAATGAGCAGTTCTTC.

This chain joins TRBV18 and TRBJ1-1, with D maybe TRBD1 (6 bases). This CDR3 comprises 14 residues. V was trimmed by 5 bases and J by 5 bases, leaving 15 bases between them. Germline values: CDR1 KGHSH, CDR2 LQKENI. The CDR3, as DNA: TGTGCCAGCTCATCCTCTTCCCAGGGGACTGAAGCTTTCTTT. The encoded protein is CASSSSSQGTEAFF. Filled out from reference TRBV18 and TRBJ1-1, the complete variable domain reads NAGVMQNPRHLVRRRGQEARLRCSPMKGHSHVYWYRQLPEEGLKFMVYLQKENIIDESGMPKERFSAEFPKEGPSILRIQQVVRGDSAAYFCASSSSSQGTEAFFGQGTRLTVV.

This clonotype showed up just once. The rearrangement uses TRBV5-4 and TRBJ1-2; tentatively, D is TRBD1 (6 bases). V was pared by 6 bases and J by 6 bases, with 12 bases between. This CDR3 is 12 amino acids long. Per germline, CDR1 SGHNT and CDR2 YYREEE (reference sequence). The CDR3 sequence is CASNGAGDGYTF. The CDR3 DNA sequence: TGTGCCAGCAATGGGGCAGGGGATGGCTACACCTTC.

This chain connects TRBV10-1 to TRBJ2-7; D possibly matches TRBD1 or TRBD2 (5 bases each). The CDR3 totals 15 residues. In germline, CDR1 is WNHNN, CDR2 SYGVQD (reference sequence). The ends were cut back, 0 bases at V and 0 bases at J, with 9 bases in the middle. In nucleotides, the CDR3 is TGCGCCAGCAGTGAGTCGGGGGTCTCCTCCTACGAGCAGTACTTC. Its translation: CASSESGVSSYEQYF.

The chain has TRBV11-2 and TRBJ2-7, with 11 bases lining up with TRBD2. CDR1 and CDR2 from the germline V gene are SGHAT and FQNNGV. V was pared by 7 bases and J by 10 bases, with 12 bases of the junction left unmatched. This CDR3 has 14 residues. CDR3 nucleotide sequence: TGTGCCAGCACCCAGAGGGCTAGCGGGGGGTCTCAGTACTTC. Protein sequence: CASTQRASGGSQYF.

This sequence joins TRBV19 and TRBJ2-5; 7 nucleotides line up with TRBD1. Germline CDR1 and CDR2: LNHDA and SQIVND (reference sequence). The length of the CDR3 is 14 residues. V lost 6 bases to trimming and J lost 0 bases; unmatched junction nucleotides: 4. CDR3 in amino acids: CASSPQGHQETQYF. CDR3 nucleotide sequence: TGTGCCAGTAGCCCACAGGGGCACCAAGAGACCCAGTACTTC.

V usage is TRBV11-3 and J usage is TRBJ1-1, with 7 positions matching TRBD1. CDR1 is SGHNT, CDR2 YENEEA, per germline. The CDR3 consists of 14 residues. V lost 5 bases and J lost 5; bases outside the gene matches: 8. This chain's CDR3 is CASSPRQGRTEAFF. The DNA of the CDR3 is TGTGCCAGCAGCCCTCGACAGGGTAGGACTGAAGCTTTCTTT.

This chain joins TRBV11-3 and TRBJ2-7; D ambiguous. The germline V and J ends were trimmed by 3 bases and 2 bases, with 14 bases remaining between them. The CDR3 extends over 15 amino acids. In germline, CDR1 is SGHNT, CDR2 YENEEA. The CDR3 reads CASSFLGLVPYEQYF. CDR3 DNA: TGTGCCAGCAGCTTCCTCGGCCTGGTCCCCTACGAGCAGTACTTC.

The chain combines TRBV21-1 with TRBJ1-5. TRBV21-1 is tagged as a pseudogene. This CDR3 spans 15 amino acids. The chain's CDR3 is CASSKQEGGAQPQHF. Written as DNA, the CDR3 is TGTGCCAGCAGCAAACAGGAGGGAGGGGCCCAGCCCCAGCATTTT.

This chain joins TRBV6-1 and TRBJ1-1; D possibly corresponds to TRBD1 (5 bases). The CDR3 is made up of 15 amino acids. Trimming removed 6 bases at V and 3 bases at J, with 17 bases between. CDR1 is MNHNS and CDR2 is SASEGT in the germline V gene. The CDR3 DNA follows: TGTGCCAGCAGCCGCCGGGACCCCGGGTACACTGAAGCTTTCTTT. This codes for CASSRRDPGYTEAFF.

The sample holds a few counts of this clonotype. V is TRBV7-6 and J is TRBJ2-3; possibly TRBD2 for D (5 bases). V was pared by 7 bases and J by 5 bases, with 19 bases between. CDR3 length equals 15 residues. CDR1 is SGHVS and CDR2 is FNYEAQ in the germline V gene. CDR3 loop: CASTKRVASLDTQYF. The CDR3 DNA sequence: TGTGCCAGCACTAAAAGAGTGGCTAGCCTAGATACGCAGTATTTT.

V and J are TRBV7-2 and TRBJ2-7; 10 bases align to TRBD1. CDR3 length: 14 amino acids. Germline V lookup: CDR1 SGHTA, CDR2 FQGNSA. The junction had 6 bases not matched to a gene; V was cut back by 5 bases and J by 5 bases. The CDR3 region is CASSQDRGSNEQYF. CDR3 bases: TGTGCCAGCAGCCAGGACAGGGGGTCGAACGAGCAGTACTTC.

This clonotype turned up a few times. This chain uses TRBV7-2 with TRBJ2-3; 12 bases map to TRBD2. The CDR3 loop spans 17 amino acids. The germline V gene has CDR1 SGHTA and CDR2 FQGNSA. The trim removed 5 bases at V and 5 bases at J, leaving 11 bases unmatched. Written as DNA, the CDR3 is TGTGCCAGCAGCCCCCAGGCTAGCGGGGGGGCTCGAGATACGCAGTATTTT. It is translated as CASSPQASGGARDTQYF.

This chain connects TRBV30 to TRBJ1-4; maybe TRBD1 (6 bases). The CDR3 is made up of 16 amino acids. Germline V gene data show CDR1 as GTSNPN and CDR2 as SVGIG (reference sequence). Between the trimmed V and J ends, which lost 4 bases and 3 bases, there was a span of 18 bases. The CDR3 coding sequence is TGTGCCTGGACAAAGGAGAGGGAGGGGGCTAATGAAAAACTGTTTTTT. As protein: CAWTKEREGANEKLFF.

This clonotype was detected a few times. The V gene is TRBV19, the J gene TRBJ1-5; no firm D call. CDR1 and CDR2 (germline): LNHDA, SQIVND (reference sequence). Trimming pared 9 bases from V and 6 bases from J, leaving 15 bases between. The length of the CDR3 is 13 residues. The CDR3: CASHPQRGQPQHF. The CDR3 DNA sequence: TGTGCCAGCCACCCACAGCGCGGTCAGCCCCAGCATTTT.

The V gene is TRBV7-9, the J gene TRBJ1-5; 9 bases agree with TRBD1. This CDR3 has 16 residues. The V gene's germline CDR1 is SEHNR and CDR2 FQNEAQ (reference sequence). V lost 4 bases to trimming and J lost 3 bases; unmatched junction nucleotides: 7. The CDR3 protein is CASSSMDRGNNQPQHF. The CDR3 coding sequence is TGTGCCAGCAGCTCGATGGACAGGGGTAACAATCAGCCCCAGCATTTT.

The rearrangement uses TRBV7-8 and TRBJ1-5; 7 nucleotides line up with TRBD1. The CDR3 sequence is 17 residues long. Germline CDR1 SGHVS, CDR2 FQNEAQ. With 5 bases clipped from V and 4 bases from J, the junction kept 14 bases outside the gene matches. CDR3 amino acids: CASSPSTGSRRNQPQHF. CDR3 coding DNA: TGTGCCAGCAGCCCCTCGACAGGGTCACGACGAAATCAGCCCCAGCATTTT.